Below, 5 T cell receptor beta chains from the same sample are listed, as sequenced in a study of T cell responses to AZD1222 COVID-19 vaccine. Libraries were prepared by immunoSEQ multiplex PCR; TCRdb keeps only in-frame clonotypes and omits some of them. The sample has 150,000 or so clones, 92% seen once. Specimen: peripheral blood, collected on day 0 of AZD1222 vaccination. These receptors all come from an adult in good health.

The chain combines TRBV7-2 with TRBJ1-2; D is undetermined. This CDR3 is built from 12 residues. Trimming took 4 bases from V and 2 from J, leaving 5 bases between them. From germline, CDR1 is SGHTA and CDR2 FQGNSA. CDR3 DNA sequence: TGTGCCAGCAGCTCGCTAAACTATGGCTACACCTTC. This sequence encodes CASSSLNYGYTF.

J is TRBJ1-5 and V is TRBV19; D not certain. The CDR3 totals 12 residues. With 9 bases removed from V and 4 bases from J, the gap between germline ends came to 10 bases. Germline values: CDR1 LNHDA, CDR2 SQIVND (reference sequence). CDR3 bases: TGTGCCAGCAAAGCACCGAATCAGCCCCAGCATTTT. Translation: CASKAPNQPQHF.

CDR3 amino acids: CASSPPGLAGGDTQYF. DNA of the CDR3: TGTGCCAGCTCACCCCCCGGACTAGCGGGGGGAGATACGCAGTATTTT. The chain recombines TRBV18 with TRBJ2-3, with 14 bases matching TRBD2. This CDR3 comprises 16 residues. V was pared by 3 bases and J by 5 bases, with 4 bases of the junction left unmatched. Germline loops: CDR1 KGHSH, CDR2 LQKENI.

The chain has TRBV4-3 and TRBJ2-3; D tentatively reads TRBD1 or TRBD2 (5 bases each). Trimming removed 0 bases at V and 11 bases at J, with 15 bases between. The CDR3 contains 14 residues. Germline-derived CDR1 and CDR2 are LGHNA and YSLEER. The chain's CDR3 is CASSQERERDGQYF. In DNA, the CDR3 is TGCGCCAGCAGCCAAGAACGGGAACGGGACGGGCAGTATTTT.

V gene TRBV7-9 combines with J gene TRBJ1-1; 10 positions match TRBD1. Per germline, CDR1 SEHNR and CDR2 FQNEAQ (reference sequence). The ends lost 5 bases at V and 4 bases at J; junction bases unmatched: 10. The CDR3 extends over 16 amino acids. CDR3 nucleotides: TGTGCCAGCAGCCCAAGGGGGACAGGGGTGGGCACTGAAGCTTTCTTT. This codes for CASSPRGTGVGTEAFF.